This T cell receptor (beta chain) was recorded in a study of T cell responses to AZD1222 COVID-19 vaccine. Overall study findings and caveats: Repertoire sampling happened only post peak T cell response.

This clone occurred once. No antigen is known for it. There are 15 residues in the CDR3. Germline CDR1 SEHNR, CDR2 FQNEAQ (reference sequence). With V trimmed by 5 bases and J by 3 bases, 4 bases remained unmatched. Assay: immunoSEQ multiplex PCR; the TCRdb copy retains only in-frame clones and omits some. This table has approximately 90,000 clones, approximately 91% appearing once. The chain joins TRBV7-9 to TRBJ2-7; 13 bases map to TRBD2. Specimen: peripheral blood, collected on day 0 of AZD1222 vaccination. The receptor was derived from an adult in good health. This CDR3 reads CASSDGTSGNYEQYF. CDR3 DNA: TGTGCCAGCAGCGACGGGACTAGCGGGAACTACGAGCAGTACTTC.